This passage covers 14 T cell receptor beta chains from one sample sequenced in a study of T-cell reconstitution after alpha-beta-depleted transplantation in children. A TCRbeta library incorporating unique molecular identifiers was prepared. TCRdb ran MiXCR on the PCR reads and lists one entry per CDR3 protein. The data hold roughly 220,000 distinct CDR3 sequences, with approximately 12% observed a single time. The sequenced sample was PBMCs from the stem cell graft donor, obtained from the stem cell graft. These receptors all stem from a human donor who donated a stem cell graft to a child with acute lymphoblastic leukemia.

This clonotype was found a few times. The chain recombines TRBV11-2 with TRBJ2-5, with D hard to call. Per germline, CDR1 SGHAT and CDR2 FQNNGV. Trimming removed 8 bases at V and 5 bases at J, with 9 bases between. The CDR3 runs 11 residues. CDR3 bases: TGTGCCAGCGGTTCTTACGAGACCCAGTACTTC. Translation: CASGSYETQYF.

This clonotype was picked up many times. The J gene is TRBJ1-4, the V gene TRBV9; D is uncertain. V lost 0 bases, J lost 6 bases, and 3 bases lay in between. This CDR3 contains 12 residues. Germline loops: CDR1 SGDLS, CDR2 YYNGEE. CDR3 in amino acids: CASSVGHEKLFF. The CDR3 DNA follows: TGTGCCAGCAGCGTAGGACATGAAAAACTGTTTTTT.

The CDR3 here is CASSNSSGWYF. The CDR3 DNA is TGTGCCAGCAGTAACTCTAGCGGGTGGTACTTC. This chain links TRBV27 with TRBJ2-7; TRBD2 matches at 8 bases. Germline CDR1 MNHEY, CDR2 SMNVEV (reference sequence). V shed 5 bases and J 12 bases; nucleotides not matched to a gene: 6. This CDR3 is built from 11 residues.

This clonotype occurred many times. The chain is built from TRBV29-1 and TRBJ1-1, with 8 bases aligning to TRBD1. This CDR3 has 12 residues. Trimming at V came to 7 bases and at J to 10 bases, leaving 11 bases not matched to a gene. Germline-derived CDR1 and CDR2 are SQVTM and ANQGSEA. CDR3 sequence reads: CSAERSGQGAFF. CDR3 nucleotide sequence: TGCAGCGCCGAGCGTTCAGGACAGGGAGCTTTCTTT.

This clonotype was seen repeatedly, ten times or more. The V call is TRBV4-3, the J call TRBJ2-5; 8 bases agree with TRBD1. The V segment lost 3 bases and the J segment 7 bases; nucleotides outside the gene matches: 7. This CDR3 has 14 amino acids. The germline CDR1 and CDR2 sequences are LGHNA and YSLEER. For the CDR3, the DNA is TGCGCCAGCAGCCAGGTGGGACAGGCAGCGACCCAGTACTTC. Translated: CASSQVGQAATQYF.

This clonotype showed up many times. The chain employs TRBV2 and TRBJ2-3; no clear D gene. Germline CDR1 reads SNHLY; CDR2 reads FYNNEI. The CDR3 is 12 residues long. Trimming stripped 7 bases from V and 4 bases from J, with 9 bases between. This chain's CDR3 is CASIDQADTQYF. The DNA for the CDR3 is TGTGCCAGCATCGATCAGGCAGATACGCAGTATTTT.

This clonotype was observed many times. The V and J genes are TRBV28 and TRBJ2-7; 8 bases fit TRBD1. The junction had 4 bases not matched to a gene; V was cut back by 6 bases and J by 0 bases. The CDR3 covers 14 residues. Germline values: CDR1 MDHEN, CDR2 SYDVKM. The CDR3 here is CASRSGTGSYEQYF. The CDR3 DNA sequence: TGTGCCAGCAGGTCCGGGACAGGCTCCTACGAGCAGTACTTC.

This clonotype was seen at least ten times. This chain links TRBV20-1 with TRBJ1-2; 8 bases match TRBD1. The CDR3 extends over 11 amino acids. J was trimmed by 8 bases and V by 6 bases; bases with no gene match: 5. Germline V gives CDR1 DFQATT, CDR2 SNEGSKA (reference sequence). CDR3 nucleotide sequence: TGCAGTGCAACAGGGGGATACGGCTACACCTTC. This encodes CSATGGYGYTF.

This clonotype has more than one count but fewer than ten. The chain has TRBV6-5 and TRBJ2-5, with 11 bases aligning to TRBD1. The trim removed 3 bases at V and 5 bases at J, leaving 8 bases unmatched. Germline V CDR1 and CDR2: MNHEY, SVGAGI. The CDR3 sequence is 16 residues long. In DNA form, the CDR3 reads TGTGCCAGCAGTTATTTAGGACAGGGGGCGCGGGAGACCCAGTACTTC. Encoded protein: CASSYLGQGARETQYF.

This clonotype has at least ten counts. The chain employs TRBV5-1 and TRBJ2-5; 9 bases are a match to TRBD2. Germline V lookup: CDR1 SGHRS, CDR2 YFSETQ. V was pared by 4 bases and J by 4 bases, with 14 bases of the junction left unmatched. The CDR3 spans 17 residues. The CDR3 sequence is CASSRGQGGRVGETQYF. In nucleotides, the CDR3 is TGCGCCAGCAGCCGAGGACAAGGCGGGAGGGTAGGAGAGACCCAGTACTTC.

The table lists this clonotype with many counts. The chain is built from TRBV4-2 and TRBJ2-7, with D perhaps matching TRBD1 (5 bases). V was shortened by 4 bases and J by 3 bases, with 16 bases between the two germline ends. Germline V gives CDR1 LGHNA, CDR2 YNFKEQ. The CDR3 length is 15 residues. The CDR3 nucleotides are TGTGCCAGCAGCCCCGACTCAGGGAATGGCTACGAGCAGTACTTC. It encodes CASSPDSGNGYEQYF.

This clonotype was observed a handful of times. The V gene is TRBV20-1, the J gene TRBJ1-5; TRBD1 matches at 9 bases. The junction had 2 bases not matched to a gene; V was cut back by 3 bases and J by 5 bases. The CDR3 extends over 13 amino acids. Germline assignment: CDR1 DFQATT and CDR2 SNEGSKA (reference sequence). For the CDR3, the DNA is TGCAGTGCTAGGTGGACAGGGGATCAGCCCCAGCATTTT. Its protein product is CSARWTGDQPQHF.

This clonotype showed up many times. The V call is TRBV13, the J call TRBJ2-3, with D hard to call. Germline CDR1 reads PRHDT; CDR2 reads FYEKMQ (reference sequence). The V and J ends lost 1 base and 5 bases respectively, with 25 bases between them. This CDR3 region has 19 residues. The CDR3 region has the DNA TGTGCCAGCAGCTTAGAGTCCTGGCGCCCCCGGATCGGTCGAGATACGCAGTATTTT. Amino acids: CASSLESWRPRIGRDTQYF. The full variable domain, completed using reference TRBV13 and TRBJ2-3, is AAGVIQSPRHLIKEKRETATLKCYPIPRHDTVYWYQQGPGQDPQFLISFYEKMQSDKGSIPDRFSAQQFSDYHSELNMSSLELGDSALYFCASSLESWRPRIGRDTQYFGPGTRLTVL.

The count of this clonotype is one. The rearrangement uses TRBV6-1 and TRBJ2-5; possible D gene TRBD2, 6 bases. CDR3 length: 16 amino acids. CDR1 is MNHNS and CDR2 is SASEGT in the germline V gene. V was trimmed by 4 bases and J by 4 bases, leaving 19 bases between them. The CDR3 nucleotides are TGTGCCAGCAGTGTAGTGGACGGAGGGATCGGAGAGACCCAGTACTTC. Protein sequence: CASSVVDGGIGETQYF.